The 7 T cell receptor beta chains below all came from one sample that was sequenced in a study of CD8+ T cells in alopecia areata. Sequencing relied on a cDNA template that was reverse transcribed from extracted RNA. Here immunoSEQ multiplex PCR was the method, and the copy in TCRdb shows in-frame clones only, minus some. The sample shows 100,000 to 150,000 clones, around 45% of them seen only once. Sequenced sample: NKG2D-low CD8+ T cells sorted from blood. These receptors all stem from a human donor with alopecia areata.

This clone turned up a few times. The CDR3 DNA follows: TGTGCCAGCAGCTACGAGGGGGCATGGGAGCAGTTCTTC. It translates to CASSYEGAWEQFF. The chain carries TRBV9 and TRBJ2-1; TRBD1 matches 7 bases. This CDR3 has 13 amino acids. V lost 4 bases to trimming and J lost 10 bases; unmatched junction nucleotides: 8. CDR1 is SGDLS and CDR2 is YYNGEE in the germline V gene.

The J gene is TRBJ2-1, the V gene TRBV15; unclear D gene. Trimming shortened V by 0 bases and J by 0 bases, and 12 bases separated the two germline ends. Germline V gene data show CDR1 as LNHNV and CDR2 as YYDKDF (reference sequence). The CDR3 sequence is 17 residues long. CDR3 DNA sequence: TGTGCCACCAGCAGAGATCTCCTATCTCACTCCTACAATGAGCAGTTCTTC. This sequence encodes CATSRDLLSHSYNEQFF.

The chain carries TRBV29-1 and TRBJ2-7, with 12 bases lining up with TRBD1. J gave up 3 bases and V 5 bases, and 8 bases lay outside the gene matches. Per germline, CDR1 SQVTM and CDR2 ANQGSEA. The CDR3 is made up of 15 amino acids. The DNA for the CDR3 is TGCAGCGTTTCTGATGGGACAGGGGGCTTCTACGAGCAGTACTTC. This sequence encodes CSVSDGTGGFYEQYF.

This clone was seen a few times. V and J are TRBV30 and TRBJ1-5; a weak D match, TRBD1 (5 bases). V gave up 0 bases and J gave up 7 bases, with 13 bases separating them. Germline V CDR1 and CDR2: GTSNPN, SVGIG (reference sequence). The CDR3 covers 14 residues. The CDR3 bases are TGTGCCTGGAGTGTGGGGGACGGACGGCAGCCCCAGCATTTT. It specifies CAWSVGDGRQPQHF.

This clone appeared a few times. Here the CDR3 reads CAWRDNPPRDRLWGLFF. For the CDR3, the DNA is TGTGCCTGGAGGGATAACCCACCGCGGGACAGGCTGTGGGGACTGTTTTTT. This sequence joins TRBV30 and TRBJ1-4; TRBD1 matches 8 bases. V dropped 3 bases and J dropped 13; count of bases not matched to a gene: 22. This CDR3 comprises 17 residues. Germline CDR1 is GTSNPN and CDR2 is SVGIG (reference sequence).

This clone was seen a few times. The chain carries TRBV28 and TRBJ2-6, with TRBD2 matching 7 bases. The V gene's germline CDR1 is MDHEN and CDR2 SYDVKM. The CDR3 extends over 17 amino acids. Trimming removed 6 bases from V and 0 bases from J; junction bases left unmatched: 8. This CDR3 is CASRQGDYDSGANVLTF. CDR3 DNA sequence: TGTGCCAGCAGGCAAGGGGACTACGACTCTGGGGCCAACGTCCTGACTTTC.

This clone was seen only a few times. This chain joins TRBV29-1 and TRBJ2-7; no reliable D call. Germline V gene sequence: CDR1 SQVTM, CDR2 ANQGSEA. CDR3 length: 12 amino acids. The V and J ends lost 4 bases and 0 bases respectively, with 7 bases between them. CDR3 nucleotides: TGCAGCGTTGGGGTCAGCTCCTACGAGCAGTACTTC. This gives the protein CSVGVSSYEQYF.